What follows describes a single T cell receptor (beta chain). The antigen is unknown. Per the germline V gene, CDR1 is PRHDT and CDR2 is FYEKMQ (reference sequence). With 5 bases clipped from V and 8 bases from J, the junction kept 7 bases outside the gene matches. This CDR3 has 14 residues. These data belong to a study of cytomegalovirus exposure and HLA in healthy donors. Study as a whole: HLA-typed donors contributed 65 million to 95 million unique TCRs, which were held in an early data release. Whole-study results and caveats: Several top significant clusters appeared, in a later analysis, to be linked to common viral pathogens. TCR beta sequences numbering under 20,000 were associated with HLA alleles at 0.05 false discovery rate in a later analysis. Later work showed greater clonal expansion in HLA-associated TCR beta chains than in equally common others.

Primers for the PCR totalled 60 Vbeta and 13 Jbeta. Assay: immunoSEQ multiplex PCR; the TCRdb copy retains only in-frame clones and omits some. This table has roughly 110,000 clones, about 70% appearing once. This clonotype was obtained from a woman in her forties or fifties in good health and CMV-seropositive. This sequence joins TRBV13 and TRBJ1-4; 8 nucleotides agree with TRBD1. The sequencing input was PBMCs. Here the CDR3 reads CASSRDRRREKLFF. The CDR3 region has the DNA TGTGCCAGCAGCAGGGACAGGCGGCGAGAAAAACTGTTTTTT.